This T cell receptor beta chain is from a study of response to subunit inactivated influenza vaccine. Via MiXCR, TCRdb re-called the RT-PCR reads, giving one row per CDR3 protein. The sample contains under 500,000 distinct CDR3 sequences, roughly 9.8% of which appear only once. This clonotype showed up many times. Its specificity is not known. Study conclusions and caveats: The authors offered the suggestion that each seasonal influenza vaccination recruits few new T cells.

With 0 bases removed from V and 1 base from J, the gap between germline ends came to 7 bases. CDR3 length: 14 residues. Germline CDR1 is SGHRS and CDR2 is YFSETQ. The sequence was collected from a man aged 50-59 years who received an inactivated influenza vaccine. The genes are TRBV5-1 and TRBJ2-5; tentative D call: TRBD2 (5 bases). The sample in question was PBMCs from blood, obtained 40 to 50 days after vaccination. In DNA form, the CDR3 reads TGCGCCAGCAGCTTGGCCGGACTCCAAGAGACCCAGTACTTC. Protein product: CASSLAGLQETQYF.